This T cell receptor beta chain was recovered during a study of PD-1 blockade in classical Hodgkin lymphoma. Profiled with immunoSEQ multiplex PCR; TCRdb holds only in-frame clones, not every one. The repertoire holds tens of thousands of clones, with about 82% as singletons. Every patient relapsed after autologous stem cell transplantation, and brentuximab vedotin exposure varied. CDR3 length equals 15 residues. V was trimmed by 3 bases and J by 4 bases, leaving 12 bases between them. The germline V gene has CDR1 LNHDA and CDR2 SQIVND (reference sequence). The chain has TRBV19 and TRBJ1-4; no reliable D call. The TCR was taken from a human donor with classical Hodgkin lymphoma. The starting material was peripheral blood mononuclear cells (PBMCs), obtained at baseline. Here the CDR3 DNA reads TGTGCCAGTAGTATTAGCGGCGGATTTAATGAAAAACTGTTTTTT. This sequence encodes CASSISGGFNEKLFF.